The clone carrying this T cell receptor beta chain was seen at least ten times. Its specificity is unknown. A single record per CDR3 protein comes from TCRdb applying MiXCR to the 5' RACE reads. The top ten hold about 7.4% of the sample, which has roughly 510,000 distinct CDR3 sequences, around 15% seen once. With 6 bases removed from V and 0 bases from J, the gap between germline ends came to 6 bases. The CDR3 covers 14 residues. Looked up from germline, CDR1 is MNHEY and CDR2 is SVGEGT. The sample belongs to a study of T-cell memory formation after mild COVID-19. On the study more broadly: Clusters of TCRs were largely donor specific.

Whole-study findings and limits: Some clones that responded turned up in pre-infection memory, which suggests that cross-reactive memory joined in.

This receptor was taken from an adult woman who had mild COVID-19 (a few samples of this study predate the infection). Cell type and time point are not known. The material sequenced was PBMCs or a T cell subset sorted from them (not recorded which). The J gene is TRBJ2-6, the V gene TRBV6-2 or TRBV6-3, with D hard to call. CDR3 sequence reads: CASSESSGANVLTF. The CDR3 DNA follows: TGTGCCAGCAGCGAGAGCTCTGGGGCCAACGTCCTGACTTTC.